These 18 T cell receptor beta chains were all obtained from the same sample, sequenced in a study of Ad26.COV2.S vaccination and SARS-CoV-2 variants. Assay used: immunoSEQ multiplex PCR; TCRdb lists only in-frame clones, some missing. The table records some 420,000 clones, around 89% of them present only once. Treatment meaning: roughly 19 received Ad26.COV2.S at low or high dose, single or two shots; roughly five received placebo; per-sample allocation not given. The samples were gathered on day 63 after the first injection of vaccine or placebo. The source material was peripheral blood, sampled in a trial of Ad26.COV2.S vaccine versus placebo. All receptors derive from a person between 18 and 65 years old who received the Ad26.COV2.S COVID-19 vaccine or a placebo.

The chain joins TRBV7-3 to TRBJ2-3; 13 bases match TRBD2. CDR1 and CDR2 (germline): SGHTA, FQGTGA. Trimming removed 3 bases from V and 6 bases from J; junction bases left unmatched: 6. The CDR3 extends over 16 amino acids. CDR3 sequence (DNA): TGTGCCAGCAGCTTTCGACTAGCGGGGGGTATGGATACGCAGTATTTT. Its protein product is CASSFRLAGGMDTQYF.

V and J are TRBV5-6 and TRBJ2-2, with 11 bases identical to TRBD1. This CDR3 is built from 16 residues. The junction had 5 bases not matched to a gene; V was cut back by 4 bases and J by 3 bases. Per the germline V gene, CDR1 is SGHDT and CDR2 is YYEEEE. The CDR3 DNA reads TGTGCCAGCAGCGACTCGGGACAGGGGGACACCGGGGAGCTGTTTTTT. Translated, it gives CASSDSGQGDTGELFF.

The chain recombines TRBV11-2 with TRBJ1-2; a possible D gene is TRBD1 (5 bases). V shed 1 base and J shed 0 bases, with 12 bases lying between them. CDR1 is SGHAT and CDR2 is FQNNGV in the germline V gene. The CDR3 loop spans 16 amino acids. The chain's CDR3 is CASSLVGAATNYGYTF. CDR3 DNA: TGTGCCAGCAGCTTAGTTGGGGCCGCGACTAACTATGGCTACACCTTC.

The chain couples TRBV9 to TRBJ2-1; 8 bases are a match to TRBD2. Trimming cost V 0 bases and J 3 bases; bases outside gene matches: 8. Germline V lookup: CDR1 SGDLS, CDR2 YYNGEE. The CDR3 contains 17 residues. The CDR3 region is CASSVAQRGSFYNEQFF. The CDR3 nucleotides read TGTGCCAGCAGCGTAGCACAGCGGGGGTCCTTCTACAATGAGCAGTTCTTC.

The chain recombines TRBV9 with TRBJ2-2; 9 bases fit TRBD1. Germline V gene data show CDR1 as SGDLS and CDR2 as YYNGEE. The CDR3 loop spans 17 amino acids. The V and J ends lost 2 bases and 2 bases, in that order; junction bases with no gene match: 7. Here the CDR3 reads CASSVRQDRGNTGELFF. The CDR3 coding sequence is TGTGCCAGCAGCGTCCGACAGGACAGGGGAAACACCGGGGAGCTGTTTTTT.

V usage is TRBV7-8 and J usage is TRBJ1-2; 7 nucleotides match TRBD1. Germline loops: CDR1 SGHVS, CDR2 FQNEAQ. V lost 0 bases and J lost 5; bases outside the gene matches: 6. The CDR3 is 15 amino acids. The CDR3 reads CASSLAPGTAYGYTF. Written as DNA, the CDR3 is TGTGCCAGCAGCTTAGCGCCAGGGACAGCATATGGCTACACCTTC.

The chain has TRBV7-3 and TRBJ2-7; D is tentatively TRBD1 or TRBD2 (5 bases each). Trimming removed 5 bases at V and 3 bases at J, with 14 bases between. The CDR3 length is 14 residues. Germline-derived CDR1 and CDR2 are SGHTA and FQGTGA. The CDR3 is CASSPGTRNYEQYF. In nucleotides, the CDR3 is TGTGCCAGCAGCCCCGGGACGAGGAACTACGAGCAGTACTTC.

The chain has TRBV6-2 or TRBV6-3 and TRBJ2-1, with a tentative D call TRBD1 (6 bases). The CDR3 runs to 18 residues. Germline CDR1 and CDR2: MNHEY and SVGEGT. The ends were cut back, 0 bases at V and 0 bases at J, with 15 bases in the middle. This CDR3 is CASSYSTGDLYSYNEQFF. As DNA, the CDR3 is TGTGCCAGCAGTTACTCGACAGGCGACCTCTACTCCTACAATGAGCAGTTCTTC.

The V and J genes are TRBV4-1 and TRBJ2-7, with 7 bases identical to TRBD1. J was trimmed by 0 bases and V by 7 bases; bases with no gene match: 6. CDR3 length equals 14 residues. Germline-derived CDR1 and CDR2 are MGHRA and YSYEKL. The CDR3 DNA sequence: TGCGCCAGCACATCCAACAGGGGCTCCTACGAGCAGTACTTC. It specifies CASTSNRGSYEQYF.

On this clone itself: The sample holds other DNA sequences that translate to the same CDR3. The chain recombines TRBV19 with TRBJ2-5; unclear D gene. V was pared by 3 bases and J by 3 bases, with 8 bases between. Germline lookup yields CDR1 LNHDA and CDR2 SQIVND (reference sequence). CDR3 length equals 13 residues. CDR3 nucleotides: TGTGCCAGTAGTATGGATAGGGAAGAGACCCAGTACTTC. Translating it yields CASSMDREETQYF.

V usage is TRBV4-1 and J usage is TRBJ2-6; 11 bases map to TRBD1. The V segment lost 2 bases and the J segment 0 bases; nucleotides outside the gene matches: 9. Germline V gene lookup returns CDR1 MGHRA and CDR2 YSYEKL. This CDR3 spans 20 amino acids. The CDR3 spells CASSQYDPGQGVSGANVLTF. DNA of the CDR3: TGCGCCAGCAGCCAATACGACCCGGGACAGGGGGTCTCTGGGGCCAACGTCCTGACTTTC.

The chain recombines TRBV15 with TRBJ1-3, with a possible D match to TRBD1 (5 bases). Germline V gene sequence: CDR1 LNHNV, CDR2 YYDKDF (reference sequence). Deletions cut 3 bases from V and 7 bases from J, with 22 bases between. The CDR3 extends over 17 amino acids. The CDR3 spells CATSSGRGRLIANTIYF. CDR3 sequence (DNA): TGTGCCACCAGCAGTGGCCGGGGCAGGTTGATAGCGAACACCATATATTTT.

The V gene is TRBV7-2, the J gene TRBJ1-1, with D unresolved. Between the trimmed V and J ends, which lost 5 bases and 2 bases, there was a span of 15 bases. The CDR3 has 15 amino acids. The germline V gene has CDR1 SGHTA and CDR2 FQGNSA. DNA of the CDR3: TGTGCCAGCAGCCCCCGGCCAGTGGGTAACACTGAAGCTTTCTTT. It yields the protein CASSPRPVGNTEAFF.

The CDR3 reads CASSHARLDSGANVLTF. CDR3 sequence (DNA): TGCGCCAGCAGCCATGCAAGGTTGGACTCTGGGGCCAACGTCCTGACTTTC. The rearrangement joins TRBV5-1 to TRBJ2-6; D uncertain. The CDR3 consists of 17 residues. Germline CDR1 is SGHRS and CDR2 is YFSETQ. Trimming removed 4 bases from V and 0 bases from J, with 14 bases in between.

J is TRBJ2-5 and V is TRBV2; 10 nucleotides line up with TRBD1. Germline V CDR1 and CDR2: SNHLY, FYNNEI. There are 13 residues in the CDR3. After removal of 6 bases from V and 5 bases from J, the junction contained 3 bases not matched to a gene. CDR3 residues: CASRGQGWETQYF. CDR3 coding DNA: TGTGCCAGCAGGGGACAGGGGTGGGAGACCCAGTACTTC. The full variable domain, its missing parts supplied by reference TRBV2 and TRBJ2-5, is EPEVTQTPSHQVTQMGQEVILRCVPISNHLYFYWYRQILGQKVEFLVSFYNNEISEKSEIFDDQFSVERPDGSNFTLKIRSTKLEDSAMYFCASRGQGWETQYFGPGTRLLVL.

J is TRBJ2-7 and V is TRBV5-6, with a possible D match to TRBD2 (6 bases). V was pared by 9 bases and J by 1 base, with 11 bases between. The CDR3 runs 12 residues. Per germline, CDR1 SGHDT and CDR2 YYEEEE. The DNA of the CDR3 is TGTGCCACTTCGGGGGATTCCTACGAGCAGTACTTC. Translated: CATSGDSYEQYF.

This chain links TRBV11-2 with TRBJ2-7, with D perhaps matching TRBD1 (5 bases). This CDR3 region has 12 residues. V was trimmed by 5 bases and J by 3 bases, leaving 8 bases between them. Germline loops: CDR1 SGHAT, CDR2 FQNNGV. The DNA for the CDR3 is TGTGCCAGCAGCCCAGGGATCTACGAGCAGTACTTC. As protein: CASSPGIYEQYF.

The chain has TRBV9 and TRBJ1-1; D not certain. This CDR3 is 13 amino acids long. Trimming took 5 bases from V and 3 from J, leaving 11 bases between them. Per the germline V gene, CDR1 is SGDLS and CDR2 is YYNGEE. CDR3 in DNA: TGTGCCAGCAGGGGGATCGGAGACACTGAAGCTTTCTTT. Its protein is CASRGIGDTEAFF.